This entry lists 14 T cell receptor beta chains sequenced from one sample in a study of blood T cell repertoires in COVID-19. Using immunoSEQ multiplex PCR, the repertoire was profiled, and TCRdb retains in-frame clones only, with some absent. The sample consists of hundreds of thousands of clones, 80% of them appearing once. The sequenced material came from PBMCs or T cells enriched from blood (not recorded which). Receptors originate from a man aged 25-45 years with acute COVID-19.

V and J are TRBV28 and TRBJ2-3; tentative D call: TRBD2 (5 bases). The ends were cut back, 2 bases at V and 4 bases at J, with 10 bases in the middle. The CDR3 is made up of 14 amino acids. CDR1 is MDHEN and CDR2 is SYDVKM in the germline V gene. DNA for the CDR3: TGTGCCAGCAGTTTACCACACGGGGCAGATACGCAGTATTTT. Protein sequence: CASSLPHGADTQYF.

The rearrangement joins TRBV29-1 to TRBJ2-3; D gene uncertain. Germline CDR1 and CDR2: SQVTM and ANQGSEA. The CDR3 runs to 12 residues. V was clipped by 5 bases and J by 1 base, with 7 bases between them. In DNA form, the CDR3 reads TGCAGCGTTTCAGGTCGCACAGATACGCAGTATTTT. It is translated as CSVSGRTDTQYF.

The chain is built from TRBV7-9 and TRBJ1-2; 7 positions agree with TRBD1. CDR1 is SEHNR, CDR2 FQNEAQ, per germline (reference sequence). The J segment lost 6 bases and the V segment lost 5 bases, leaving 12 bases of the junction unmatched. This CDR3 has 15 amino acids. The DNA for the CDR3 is TGTGCCAGCAGCCAGGGACGACAGGGATTGGATGGCTACACCTTC. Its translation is CASSQGRQGLDGYTF.

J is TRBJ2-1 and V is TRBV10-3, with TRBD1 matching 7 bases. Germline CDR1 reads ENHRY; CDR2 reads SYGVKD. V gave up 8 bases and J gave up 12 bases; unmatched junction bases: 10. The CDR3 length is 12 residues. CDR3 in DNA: TGTGCCATCGCCCAGCAGGGGGAGTTGCAGTTCTTC. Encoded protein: CAIAQQGELQFF.

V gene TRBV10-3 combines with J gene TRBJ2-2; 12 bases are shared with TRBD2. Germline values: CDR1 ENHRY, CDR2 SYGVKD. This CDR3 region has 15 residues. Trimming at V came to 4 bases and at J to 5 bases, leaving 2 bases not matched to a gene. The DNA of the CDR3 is TGTGCCATCAGTGGGGGACTAGCGGGTACCGGGGAGCTGTTTTTT. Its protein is CAISGGLAGTGELFF.

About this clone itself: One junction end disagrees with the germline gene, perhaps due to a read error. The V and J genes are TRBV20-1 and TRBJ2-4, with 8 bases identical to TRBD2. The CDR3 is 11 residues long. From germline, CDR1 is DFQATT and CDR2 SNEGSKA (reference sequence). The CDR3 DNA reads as TGCAGTGCTGGGTGGGCGGGGGGTAGGAACTTC. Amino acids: CSAGWAGGRNF.

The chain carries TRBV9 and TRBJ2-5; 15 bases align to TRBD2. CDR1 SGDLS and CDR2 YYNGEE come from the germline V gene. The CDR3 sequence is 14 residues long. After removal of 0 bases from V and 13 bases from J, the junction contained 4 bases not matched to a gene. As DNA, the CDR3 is TGTGCCAGCAGCGTAGGGACTAGCGGGGGGGCCCTGTACTTC. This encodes CASSVGTSGGALYF.

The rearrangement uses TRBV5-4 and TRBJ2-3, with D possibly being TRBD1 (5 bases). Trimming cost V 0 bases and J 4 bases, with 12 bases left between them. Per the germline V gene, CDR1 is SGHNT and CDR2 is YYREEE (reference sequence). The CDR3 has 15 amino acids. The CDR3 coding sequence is TGTGCCAGCAGCTTGGGGGGCTCTTTACCAGATACGCAGTATTTT. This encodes CASSLGGSLPDTQYF. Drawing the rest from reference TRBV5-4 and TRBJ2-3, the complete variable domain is ETGVTQSPTHLIKTRGQQVTLRCSSQSGHNTVSWYQQALGQGPQFIFQYYREEENGRGNFPPRFSGLQFPNYSSELNVNALELDDSALYLCASSLGGSLPDTQYFGPGTRLTVL.

CDR3 loop: CASSLGPGYNSPLHF. CDR3 sequence (DNA): TGTGCCAGCAGCTTAGGACCGGGGTATAATTCACCCCTCCACTTT. The J gene is TRBJ1-6, the V gene TRBV7-2; D not resolved. From germline, CDR1 is SGHTA and CDR2 FQGNSA. CDR3 length: 15 residues. The V end lost 1 base, the J end lost 4 bases, and 8 bases lay between the germline ends.

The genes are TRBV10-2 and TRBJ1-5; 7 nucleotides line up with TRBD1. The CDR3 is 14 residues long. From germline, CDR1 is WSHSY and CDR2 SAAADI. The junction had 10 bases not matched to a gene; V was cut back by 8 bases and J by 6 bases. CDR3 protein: CASGTTGESQPQHF. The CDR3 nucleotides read TGCGCCAGCGGTACTACAGGGGAGAGTCAGCCCCAGCATTTT.

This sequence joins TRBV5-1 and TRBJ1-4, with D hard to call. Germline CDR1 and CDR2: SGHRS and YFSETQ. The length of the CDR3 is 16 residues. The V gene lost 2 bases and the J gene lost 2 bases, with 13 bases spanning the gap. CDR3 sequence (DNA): TGCGCCAGCAGCTTCGGGCCGGCGGGGACTAATGAAAAACTGTTTTTT. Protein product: CASSFGPAGTNEKLFF.

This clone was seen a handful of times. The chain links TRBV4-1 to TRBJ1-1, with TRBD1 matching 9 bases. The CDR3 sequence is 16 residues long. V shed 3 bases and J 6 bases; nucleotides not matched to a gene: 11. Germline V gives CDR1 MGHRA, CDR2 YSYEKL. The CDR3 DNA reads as TGCGCCAGCAGCCAGTGGGACAGGGATTATTCGGCTGAAGCTTTCTTT. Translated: CASSQWDRDYSAEAFF.

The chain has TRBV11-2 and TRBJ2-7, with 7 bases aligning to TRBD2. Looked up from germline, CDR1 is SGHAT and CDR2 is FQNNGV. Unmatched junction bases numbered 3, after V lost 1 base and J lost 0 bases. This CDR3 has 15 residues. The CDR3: CASSLVRLASYEQYF. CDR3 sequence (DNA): TGTGCCAGCAGCTTAGTCCGACTAGCCTCCTACGAGCAGTACTTC.

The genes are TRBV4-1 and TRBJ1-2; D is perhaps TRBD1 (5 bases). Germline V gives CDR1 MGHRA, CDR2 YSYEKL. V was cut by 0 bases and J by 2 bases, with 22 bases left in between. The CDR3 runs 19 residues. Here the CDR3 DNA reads TGCGCCAGCAGCCAAGATACGCAGCGGGGCAGGAGGGAAAACTATGGCTACACCTTC. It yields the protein CASSQDTQRGRRENYGYTF.